This T cell receptor beta chain stems from a study of chemoradiotherapy in HPV16-positive cancers. Study-wide context: A couple of HPV16-positive patients' cells yielded candidate HPV-specific clones and common motifs. Study-level results: During treatment, candidate HPV-specific clones and E7-related motifs expanded in tumor. HPV-responsive T-cell expansion during chemoradiotherapy was linked to improved recurrence-free survival in HPV16-positive patients.

Details on this clone: Its antigen is unidentified.

Germline-derived CDR1 and CDR2 are LGHNA and YNFKEQ. CDR3 length equals 15 residues. With V trimmed by 0 bases and J by 2 bases, 3 bases remained unmatched. Samples were taken several times over chemoradiotherapy. TCRdb's table, derived via immunoSEQ multiplex PCR, lists solely in-frame clones and lacks some. The repertoire holds 6,000 to 6,500 clones, with roughly 73% as singletons. This TCR came from a human donor with HPV-associated anogenital cancer. The V and J genes are TRBV4-2 and TRBJ2-7; 8 bases match TRBD2. Sequenced material: tumor tissue, taken from a patient who underwent chemoradiotherapy. The CDR3 sequence is CASSQDTSGAYEQYF. CDR3 bases: TGTGCCAGCAGCCAAGACACTAGCGGAGCCTACGAGCAGTACTTC.